This T cell receptor beta chain was captured by sequencing in a study of blood T cell repertoires in COVID-19. At the level of the study: The United States, Italy and Spain supplied acute and convalescent COVID-19 samples. The analysed material was cDNA or gDNA that came from T cells, B-cell-depleted T cells, or PBMCs.

Germline loops: CDR1 ENHRY, CDR2 SYGVKD. The CDR3 covers 12 residues. Trimming left V 10 bases short and J 4 bases short, with 13 bases between. Original data processing: From reference gene primer amplification, estimates of nucleated cell counts were derived. TCRdb's copy holds only in-frame clones and misses some; the assay was immunoSEQ multiplex PCR. That table is the source of V, J and clone size, and D and trimming were worked out from the DNA. The data show around 100,000 clones, with roughly 79% seen just once and approximately 31% held by the top ten. The chain combines TRBV10-3 with TRBJ1-1, with D unclear. Specimen: peripheral blood. This receptor was taken from a man aged 65 to 79 with active or convalescent COVID-19. Here the CDR3 DNA reads TGTGCCAGCTCCAAGGCAGGCACTGAAGCTTTCTTT. Encoded protein: CASSKAGTEAFF.